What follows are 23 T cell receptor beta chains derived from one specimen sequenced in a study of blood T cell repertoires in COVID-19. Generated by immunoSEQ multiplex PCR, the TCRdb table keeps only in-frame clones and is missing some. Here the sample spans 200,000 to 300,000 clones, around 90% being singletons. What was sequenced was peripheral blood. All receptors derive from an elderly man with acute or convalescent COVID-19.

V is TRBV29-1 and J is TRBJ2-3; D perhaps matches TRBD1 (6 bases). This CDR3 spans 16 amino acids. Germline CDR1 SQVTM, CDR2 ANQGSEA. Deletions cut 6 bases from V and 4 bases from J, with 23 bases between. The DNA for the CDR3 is TGCAGCGTAACCACAGGGCCATTAAGTGTCGCAGATACGCAGTATTTT. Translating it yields CSVTTGPLSVADTQYF.

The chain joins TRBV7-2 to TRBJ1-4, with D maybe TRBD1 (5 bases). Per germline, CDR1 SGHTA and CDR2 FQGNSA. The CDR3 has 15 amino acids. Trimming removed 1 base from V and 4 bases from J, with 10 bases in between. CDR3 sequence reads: CASSLGRANNEKLFF. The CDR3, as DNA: TGTGCCAGCAGCTTAGGCAGGGCCAATAATGAAAAACTGTTTTTT.

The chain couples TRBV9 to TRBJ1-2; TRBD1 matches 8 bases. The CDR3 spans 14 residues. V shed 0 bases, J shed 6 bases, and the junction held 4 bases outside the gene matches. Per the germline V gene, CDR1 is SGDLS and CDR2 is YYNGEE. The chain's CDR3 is CASSVGQGKDGYTF. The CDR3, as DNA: TGTGCCAGCAGCGTAGGACAGGGGAAAGATGGCTACACCTTC.

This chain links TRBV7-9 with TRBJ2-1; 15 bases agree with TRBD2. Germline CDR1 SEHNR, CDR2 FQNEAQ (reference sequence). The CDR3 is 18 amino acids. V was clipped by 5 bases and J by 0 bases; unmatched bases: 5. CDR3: CASSPGLAGGHSYNEQFF. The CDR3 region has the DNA TGTGCCAGCAGCCCGGGACTAGCGGGGGGCCACTCCTACAATGAGCAGTTCTTC.

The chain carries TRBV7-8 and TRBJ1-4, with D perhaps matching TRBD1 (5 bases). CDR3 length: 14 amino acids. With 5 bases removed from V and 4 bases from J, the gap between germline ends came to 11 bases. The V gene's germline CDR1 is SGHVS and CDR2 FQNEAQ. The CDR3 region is CASSPTALNEKLFF. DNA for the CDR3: TGTGCCAGCAGCCCGACAGCCCTTAATGAAAAACTGTTTTTT. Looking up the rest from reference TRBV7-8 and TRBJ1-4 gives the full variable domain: GAGVSQSPRYKVAKRGQDVALRCDPISGHVSLFWYQQALGQGPEFLTYFQNEAQLDKSGLPSDRFFAERPEGSVSTLKIQRTQQEDSAVYLCASSPTALNEKLFFGSGTQLSVL.

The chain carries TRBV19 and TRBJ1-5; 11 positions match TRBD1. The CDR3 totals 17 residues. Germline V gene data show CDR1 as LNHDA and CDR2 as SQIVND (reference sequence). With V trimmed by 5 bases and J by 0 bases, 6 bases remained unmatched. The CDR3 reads CASSSGQGVYSNQPQHF. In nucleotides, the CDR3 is TGTGCCAGTAGTTCGGGACAGGGGGTTTATAGCAATCAGCCCCAGCATTTT.

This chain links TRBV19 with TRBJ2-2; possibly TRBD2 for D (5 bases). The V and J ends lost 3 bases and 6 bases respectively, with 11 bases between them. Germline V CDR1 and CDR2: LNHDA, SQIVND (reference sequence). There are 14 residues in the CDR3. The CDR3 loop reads CASSMRVGPGELFF. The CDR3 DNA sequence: TGTGCCAGTAGTATGAGGGTGGGCCCCGGGGAGCTGTTTTTT.

The CDR3 spells CASSLYRGSNQPQHF. The CDR3, as DNA: TGTGCCAGCAGTTTATACAGGGGTAGCAATCAGCCCCAGCATTTT. The V and J genes are TRBV28 and TRBJ1-5; TRBD1 agrees at 7 bases. There are 15 residues in the CDR3. V lost 1 base to trimming and J lost 0 bases; unmatched junction nucleotides: 0. Germline V gene sequence: CDR1 MDHEN, CDR2 SYDVKM.

The CDR3 here is CASSGNRVEQPQHF. The CDR3 nucleotides are TGTGCCAGCAGCGGAAACAGGGTTGAACAGCCCCAGCATTTT. V gene TRBV7-2 combines with J gene TRBJ1-5; D perhaps matches TRBD1 (6 bases). This CDR3 is 14 amino acids long. V lost 5 bases to trimming and J lost 7 bases, with 15 bases between them. Germline lookup yields CDR1 SGHTA and CDR2 FQGNSA.

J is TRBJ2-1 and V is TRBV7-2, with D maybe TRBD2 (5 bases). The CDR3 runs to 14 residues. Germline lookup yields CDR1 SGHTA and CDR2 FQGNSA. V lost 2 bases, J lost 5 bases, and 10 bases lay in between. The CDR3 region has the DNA TGTGCCAGCAGCTTATTTGCCGGGGACAATGAGCAGTTCTTC. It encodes CASSLFAGDNEQFF.

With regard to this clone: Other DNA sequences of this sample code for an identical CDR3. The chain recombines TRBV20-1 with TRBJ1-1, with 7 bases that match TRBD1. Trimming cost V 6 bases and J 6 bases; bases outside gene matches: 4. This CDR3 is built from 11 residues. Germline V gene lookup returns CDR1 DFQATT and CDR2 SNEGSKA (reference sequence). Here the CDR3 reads CSARDSSEAFF. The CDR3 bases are TGCAGTGCCCGGGACAGCTCTGAAGCTTTCTTT.

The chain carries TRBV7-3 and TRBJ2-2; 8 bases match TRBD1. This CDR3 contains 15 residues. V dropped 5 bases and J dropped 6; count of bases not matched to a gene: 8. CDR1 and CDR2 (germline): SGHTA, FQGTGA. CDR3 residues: CASSPSLTGAGELFF. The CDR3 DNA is TGTGCCAGCAGCCCCTCCTTGACAGGGGCCGGGGAGCTGTTTTTT. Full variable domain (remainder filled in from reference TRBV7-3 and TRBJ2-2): GAGVSQTPSNKVTEKGKYVELRCDPISGHTALYWYRQSLGQGPEFLIYFQGTGAADDSGLPNDRFFAVRPEGSVSTLKIQRTERGDSAVYLCASSPSLTGAGELFFGEGSRLTVL.

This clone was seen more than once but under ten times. The CDR3, as DNA: TGCAGTGCTAGTTCCGGGACTATCGACTACGAGCAGTACTTC. It translates to CSASSGTIDYEQYF. This rearrangement joins TRBV20-1 to TRBJ2-7, with TRBD2 matching 7 bases. The V segment lost 3 bases and the J segment 3 bases; nucleotides outside the gene matches: 8. Germline-derived CDR1 and CDR2 are DFQATT and SNEGSKA (reference sequence). This CDR3 contains 14 residues.

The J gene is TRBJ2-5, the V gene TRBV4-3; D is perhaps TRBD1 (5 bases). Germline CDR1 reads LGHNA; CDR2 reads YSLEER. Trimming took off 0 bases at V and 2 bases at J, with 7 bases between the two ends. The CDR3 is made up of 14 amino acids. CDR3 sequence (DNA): TGCGCCAGCAGCCAAGATAAGGGGCAAGAGACCCAGTACTTC. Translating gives CASSQDKGQETQYF.

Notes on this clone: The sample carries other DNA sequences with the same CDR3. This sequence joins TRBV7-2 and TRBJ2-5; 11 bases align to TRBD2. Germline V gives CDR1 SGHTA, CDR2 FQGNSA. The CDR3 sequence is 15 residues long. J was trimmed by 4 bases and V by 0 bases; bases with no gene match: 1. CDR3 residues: CASSLALAGGETQYF. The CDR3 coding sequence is TGTGCCAGCAGCTTAGCGCTAGCGGGGGGAGAGACCCAGTACTTC.

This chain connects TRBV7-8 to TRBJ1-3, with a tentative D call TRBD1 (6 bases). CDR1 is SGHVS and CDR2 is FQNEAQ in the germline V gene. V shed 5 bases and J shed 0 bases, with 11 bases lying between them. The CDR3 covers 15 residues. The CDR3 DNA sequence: TGTGCCAGCAGCCAGCGGGACAACTCTGGAAACACCATATATTTT. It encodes CASSQRDNSGNTIYF.

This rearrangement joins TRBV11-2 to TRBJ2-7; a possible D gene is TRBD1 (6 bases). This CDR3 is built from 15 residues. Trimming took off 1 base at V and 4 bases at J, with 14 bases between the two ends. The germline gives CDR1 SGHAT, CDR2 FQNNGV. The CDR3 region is CASSLGPGQLYEQYF. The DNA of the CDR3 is TGTGCCAGCAGCTTAGGCCCGGGACAACTATACGAGCAGTACTTC.

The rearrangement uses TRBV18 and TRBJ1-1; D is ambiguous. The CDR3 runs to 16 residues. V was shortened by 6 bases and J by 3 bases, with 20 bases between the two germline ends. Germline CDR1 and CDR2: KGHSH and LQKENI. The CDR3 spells CASSSSTFRRDTEAFF. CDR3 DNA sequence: TGTGCCAGCTCCTCCTCGACCTTCAGGAGGGACACTGAAGCTTTCTTT.

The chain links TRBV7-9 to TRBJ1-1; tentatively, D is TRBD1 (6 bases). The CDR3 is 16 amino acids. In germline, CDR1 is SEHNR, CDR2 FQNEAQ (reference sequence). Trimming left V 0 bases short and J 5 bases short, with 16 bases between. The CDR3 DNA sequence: TGTGCCAGCAGCTTAGCTATAGGGGGTGGAGGAACTGAAGCTTTCTTT. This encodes CASSLAIGGGGTEAFF.

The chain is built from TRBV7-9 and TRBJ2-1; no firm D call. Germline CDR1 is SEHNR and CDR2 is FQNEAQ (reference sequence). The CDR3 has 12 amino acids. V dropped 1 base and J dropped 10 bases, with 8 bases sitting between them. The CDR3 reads CASSLEEREQFF. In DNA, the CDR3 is TGTGCCAGCAGCTTAGAAGAACGGGAGCAGTTCTTC.

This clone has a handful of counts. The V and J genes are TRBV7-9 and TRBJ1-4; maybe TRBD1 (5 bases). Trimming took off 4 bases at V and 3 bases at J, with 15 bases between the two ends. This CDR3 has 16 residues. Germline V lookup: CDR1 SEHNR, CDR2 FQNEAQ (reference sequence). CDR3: CASSSGLIRANEKLFF. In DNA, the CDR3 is TGTGCCAGCAGCTCGGGACTAATACGCGCTAATGAAAAACTGTTTTTT. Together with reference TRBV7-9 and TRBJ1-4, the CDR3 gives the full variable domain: DTGVSQNPRHKITKRGQNVTFRCDPISEHNRLYWYRQTLGQGPEFLTYFQNEAQLEKSRLLSDRFSAERPKGSFSTLEIQRTEQGDSAMYLCASSSGLIRANEKLFFGSGTQLSVL.

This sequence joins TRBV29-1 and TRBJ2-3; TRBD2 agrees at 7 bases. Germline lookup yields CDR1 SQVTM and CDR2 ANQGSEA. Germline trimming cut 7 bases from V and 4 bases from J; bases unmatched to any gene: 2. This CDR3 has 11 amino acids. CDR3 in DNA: TGCAGCGGTGGACTAGCAGATACGCAGTATTTT. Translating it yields CSGGLADTQYF.

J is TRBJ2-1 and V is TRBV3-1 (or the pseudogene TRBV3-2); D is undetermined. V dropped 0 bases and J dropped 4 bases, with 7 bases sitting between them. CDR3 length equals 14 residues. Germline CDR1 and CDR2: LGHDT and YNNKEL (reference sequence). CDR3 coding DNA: TGTGCCAGCAGCCAAGATGTACAGTACAATGAGCAGTTCTTC. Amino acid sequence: CASSQDVQYNEQFF.